Listed here are 27 T cell receptor beta chains from one sample, sequenced in a study of metastatic and nonmetastatic thyroid tumors. TCRdb reprocessed the PCR reads via MiXCR. The sample includes about 33,000 clones, about 10% of them seen just once. Each patient went into thyroid surgery without having received any treatment. Sequenced sample: blood. These receptors came from a female donor with papillary thyroid cancer or a benign thyroid nodule (not recorded which). Some clones in this sample may be carry-over from other donors' samples.

This clone was counted at least ten times. The rearrangement links TRBV18 to TRBJ1-1; D may be TRBD1 (6 bases). The germline V gene has CDR1 KGHSH and CDR2 LQKENI. This CDR3 contains 15 residues. The V and J ends lost 6 bases and 5 bases respectively, with 19 bases between them. As DNA, the CDR3 is TGTGCCAGCTCTCATTCCGATACAGGGAGAACTGAAGCTTTCTTT. Translated: CASSHSDTGRTEAFF. The complete variable domain, with remaining parts taken from reference TRBV18 and TRBJ1-1, reads NAGVMQNPRHLVRRRGQEARLRCSPMKGHSHVYWYRQLPEEGLKFMVYLQKENIIDESGMPKERFSAEFPKEGPSILRIQQVVRGDSAAYFCASSHSDTGRTEAFFGQGTRLTVV.

This clone was observed many times. This rearrangement joins TRBV28 to TRBJ2-7; D may be TRBD2 (6 bases). Trimming took off 3 bases at V and 4 bases at J, with 13 bases between the two ends. Germline assignment: CDR1 MDHEN and CDR2 SYDVKM. The CDR3 sequence is 14 residues long. CDR3 DNA sequence: TGTGCCAGCAGTTTGGAGGGGACCGCATACGAGCAGTACTTC. This sequence encodes CASSLEGTAYEQYF.

This clone has a handful of counts. One end of the junction fails to match germline, which may point to a read error. The chain carries TRBV28 and TRBJ2-7, with TRBD2 matching 7 bases. The CDR3 contains 13 residues. Per germline, CDR1 MDHEN and CDR2 SYDVKM. The CDR3 DNA reads TGTGCCAGCAAGGCTAGCGGAGAGGACGAGCAGTGCTTC. Protein: CASKASGEDEQCF.

The V call is TRBV5-5, the J call TRBJ1-5; no firm D call. The CDR3 has 14 residues. Germline V gene data show CDR1 as SGHKS and CDR2 as YYEKEE (reference sequence). Trimming cost V 0 bases and J 6 bases, with 10 bases left between them. CDR3 coding DNA: TGTGCCAGCAGCTTGGGGCAGGCGAGTCAGCCCCAGCATTTT. Translated: CASSLGQASQPQHF.

This clone came up many times. The chain carries TRBV30 and TRBJ1-1; D is perhaps TRBD1 (6 bases). The CDR3 sequence is 14 residues long. CDR1 is GTSNPN and CDR2 is SVGIG in the germline V gene (reference sequence). Trimming took off 5 bases at V and 3 bases at J, with 16 bases between the two ends. CDR3: CAWLGQPGYTEAFF. The CDR3 DNA reads as TGTGCCTGGCTTGGACAGCCCGGGTACACTGAAGCTTTCTTT.

The chain employs TRBV19 and TRBJ2-7; 11 bases are shared with TRBD1. Germline values: CDR1 LNHDA, CDR2 SQIVND (reference sequence). V lost 5 bases to trimming and J lost 4 bases; unmatched junction nucleotides: 7. CDR3 length: 15 residues. CDR3 in DNA: TGTGCCAGTAGTCCCCGGACAGGGGGCTCTTACGAGCAGTACTTC. It specifies CASSPRTGGSYEQYF.

This clone has at least ten counts. V and J are TRBV6-1 and TRBJ1-1, with 7 bases matching TRBD1. The CDR3 covers 15 residues. The germline CDR1 and CDR2 sequences are MNHNS and SASEGT. J gave up 6 bases and V 6 bases, and 13 bases lay outside the gene matches. CDR3 nucleotide sequence: TGTGCCAGCAGAAGAGAGACAGGGATGGCCGCTGAAGCTTTCTTT. Translating gives CASRRETGMAAEAFF.

This clone was detected ten times or more. The rearrangement joins TRBV25-1 to TRBJ2-7; TRBD1 aligns across 7 bases. Germline-derived CDR1 and CDR2 are MGHDK and SYGVNS. The CDR3 spans 13 residues. V lost 5 bases and J lost 3; bases outside the gene matches: 4. DNA for the CDR3: TGTGCCAGCAGTTCTGACAGGGTCTACGAGCAGTACTTC. This translates into CASSSDRVYEQYF.

This clone was observed at least ten times. The chain carries TRBV19 and TRBJ1-6; possible D gene TRBD1, 6 bases. Germline lookup yields CDR1 LNHDA and CDR2 SQIVND (reference sequence). The CDR3 is made up of 17 amino acids. V shed 2 bases and J shed 7 bases, with 18 bases lying between them. This CDR3 reads CASSISTGGATNSPLHF. CDR3 DNA: TGTGCCAGTAGTATAAGTACTGGGGGCGCGACGAATTCACCCCTCCACTTT.

At least ten counts were recorded for this clone. The chain has TRBV2 and TRBJ2-3; tentatively, D is TRBD1 (5 bases). Germline assignment: CDR1 SNHLY and CDR2 FYNNEI. This CDR3 contains 15 residues. Trimming stripped 1 base from V and 2 bases from J, with 10 bases between. The CDR3 here is CASSEGQSFTDTQYF. The CDR3 DNA follows: TGTGCCAGCAGTGAAGGACAGTCCTTCACAGATACGCAGTATTTT.

In its sample, this clone was seen many times. V gene TRBV2 combines with J gene TRBJ2-1; 9 nucleotides match TRBD2. CDR3 length: 14 residues. The V segment lost 6 bases and the J segment 1 base; nucleotides outside the gene matches: 1. CDR1 and CDR2 from the germline V gene are SNHLY and FYNNEI. The CDR3 region is CASRTSGSYNEQFF. In DNA, the CDR3 is TGTGCCAGCAGAACTAGCGGGTCCTACAATGAGCAGTTCTTC. Drawing the rest from reference TRBV2 and TRBJ2-1, the complete variable domain is EPEVTQTPSHQVTQMGQEVILRCVPISNHLYFYWYRQILGQKVEFLVSFYNNEISEKSEIFDDQFSVERPDGSNFTLKIRSTKLEDSAMYFCASRTSGSYNEQFFGPGTRLTVL.

This clone was counted ten times or more. The rearrangement joins TRBV15 to TRBJ2-7; D not certain. The CDR3 totals 14 residues. V shed 4 bases and J shed 3 bases, with 13 bases lying between them. CDR1 and CDR2 (germline): LNHNV, YYDKDF (reference sequence). The CDR3 loop is CATSNPRARYEQYF. DNA of the CDR3: TGTGCCACCAGCAACCCACGAGCCCGCTACGAGCAGTACTTC. Variable domain in full (rest from reference TRBV15 and TRBJ2-7): DAMVIQNPRYQVTQFGKPVTLSCSQTLNHNVMYWYQQKSSQAPKLLFHYYDKDFNNEADTPDNFQSRRPNTSFCFLDIRSPGLGDTAMYLCATSNPRARYEQYFGPGTRLTVT.

This clone has a count of ten or more. The V gene is TRBV18, the J gene TRBJ1-5, with 10 bases matching TRBD1. Germline CDR1 is KGHSH and CDR2 is LQKENI. The CDR3 loop spans 17 amino acids. The ends lost 3 bases at V and 1 base at J; junction bases unmatched: 6. CDR3 coding DNA: TGTGCCAGCTCACCGGGGACAGGGGATTCGAGCAATCAGCCCCAGCATTTT. This gives the protein CASSPGTGDSSNQPQHF.

V usage is TRBV5-6 and J usage is TRBJ1-2; possible D gene TRBD1, 6 bases. The germline V gene encodes CDR1 SGHDT and CDR2 YYEEEE. Between the trimmed V and J ends, which lost 0 bases and 2 bases, there was a span of 14 bases. CDR3 length equals 16 residues. This chain's CDR3 is CASSLGLGHQNYGYTF. CDR3 sequence (DNA): TGTGCCAGCAGCTTGGGCCTGGGACATCAAAACTATGGCTACACCTTC.

This clone has at least ten counts. A much larger clonotype is one base distant, so this may be a read error. The CDR3 loop reads CASSDGDAGELFF. DNA of the CDR3: TGTGCCAGCAGTGACGGGGACGCCGGGGAGCTGTTTTTT. This sequence joins TRBV6-4 and TRBJ2-2, with D possibly being TRBD1 or TRBD2 (5 bases each). CDR1 and CDR2 (germline): MRHNA, SNTAGT. The CDR3 has 13 residues. V gave up 2 bases and J gave up 6 bases, with 7 bases separating them.

This clone was counted at least ten times. The chain employs TRBV6-5 and TRBJ1-1; TRBD1 aligns across 8 bases. The J segment lost 4 bases and the V segment lost 2 bases, leaving 9 bases of the junction unmatched. The V gene's germline CDR1 is MNHEY and CDR2 SVGAGI. This CDR3 is built from 16 residues. This chain's CDR3 is CASSYDDRGPPTEAFF. The CDR3, as DNA: TGTGCCAGCAGTTACGACGACAGGGGCCCCCCCACTGAAGCTTTCTTT.

This clone was seen at least ten times. V usage is TRBV15 and J usage is TRBJ2-3; D is undetermined. The germline CDR1 and CDR2 sequences are LNHNV and YYDKDF (reference sequence). Trimming took 1 base from V and 2 from J, leaving 7 bases between them. This CDR3 region has 14 residues. The CDR3 coding sequence is TGTGCCACCAGCAGAGGAGGTTCCACAGATACGCAGTATTTT. It yields the protein CATSRGGSTDTQYF.

This clone was seen at least ten times. V usage is TRBV6-1 and J usage is TRBJ1-4; D may be TRBD1 (5 bases). Germline V gene data show CDR1 as MNHNS and CDR2 as SASEGT. The CDR3 contains 15 residues. Between the trimmed V and J ends, which lost 5 bases and 0 bases, there was a span of 10 bases. The CDR3: CASSRGVSTNEKLFF. The CDR3 region has the DNA TGTGCCAGCAGTCGGGGGGTATCAACTAATGAAAAACTGTTTTTT.

The table lists this clone with many counts. The rearrangement uses TRBV19 and TRBJ2-7; D not resolved. Germline V gene lookup returns CDR1 LNHDA and CDR2 SQIVND (reference sequence). V dropped 2 bases and J dropped 0 bases, with 8 bases sitting between them. The length of the CDR3 is 14 residues. This CDR3 reads CASSISQGSYEQYF. The CDR3 coding sequence is TGTGCCAGTAGTATATCTCAAGGCTCCTACGAGCAGTACTTC.

In its sample, this clone was seen many times. Possible read error: a much larger clone is one base away. The V and J genes are TRBV29-1 and TRBJ1-1, with 7 bases fitting TRBD1. The germline V gene has CDR1 SQVTM and CDR2 ANQGSEA. With V trimmed by 5 bases and J by 6 bases, 6 bases remained unmatched. This CDR3 is 12 amino acids long. CDR3 nucleotide sequence: TGCAGCGTTAGACAGGGCGCCTCTGAAGCTTTCTTT. This encodes CSVRQGASEAFF.

This clone was seen many times. This sequence may be a read error, since a much larger clone differs from it by one base. The chain employs TRBV12-3 or TRBV12-4 and TRBJ2-7; 7 bases are a match to TRBD2. The CDR3 is 13 amino acids. V lost 6 bases to trimming and J lost 7 bases; unmatched junction nucleotides: 9. CDR3 sequence: CASRVGGVGEQYF. The CDR3 DNA reads as TGTGCCAGCAGAGTGGGGGGGGTGGGGGAGCAGTACTTC.

This clone occurred many times. The chain uses TRBV28 and TRBJ2-1, with TRBD2 identical over 9 bases. The germline V gene encodes CDR1 MDHEN and CDR2 SYDVKM. The V segment lost 5 bases and the J segment 4 bases; nucleotides outside the gene matches: 6. The CDR3 length is 15 residues. CDR3 in amino acids: CASSPGGRDYNEQFF. The DNA of the CDR3 is TGTGCCAGCAGTCCAGGCGGGAGGGATTACAATGAGCAGTTCTTC.

There are many counts of this clone. The chain uses TRBV27 and TRBJ1-5, with D unresolved. This CDR3 has 16 residues. Germline CDR1 is MNHEY and CDR2 is SMNVEV (reference sequence). V was clipped by 6 bases and J by 3 bases, with 18 bases between them. This CDR3 reads CASSRGGRRDNQPQHF. The CDR3, as DNA: TGTGCCAGCAGCCGAGGCGGTAGGAGGGACAATCAGCCCCAGCATTTT.

This clone occurred many times. Just one base apart from a much larger clone, this may be a read error. The chain carries TRBV6-1 and TRBJ1-1; no clear D gene. This CDR3 has 17 amino acids. V was trimmed by 4 bases and J by 6 bases, leaving 24 bases between them. Germline loops: CDR1 MNHNS, CDR2 SASEGT. The CDR3 coding sequence is TGTGCCAGCAGTGCGGGCAGGCCAAGCCCTATGTACCCTGAAGCTTTCTTT. It codes for CASSAGRPSPMYPEAFF.

Ten or more counts support this clone. V usage is TRBV6-2 or TRBV6-3 and J usage is TRBJ2-7; TRBD1 aligns across 8 bases. Per germline, CDR1 MNHEY and CDR2 SVGEGT. The CDR3 covers 15 residues. The J segment lost 1 base and the V segment lost 0 bases, leaving 2 bases of the junction unmatched. The CDR3 coding sequence is TGTGCCAGCAGTTACTCGACAGGGGCTTCCTACGAGCAGTACTTC. It yields the protein CASSYSTGASYEQYF.

This clone was counted ten times or more. The CDR3 DNA sequence: TGTGCCAGCACCTTAAGACTAGCGGGGGGCACCGGGGAGCTGTTTTTT. It yields the protein CASTLRLAGGTGELFF. The V gene is TRBV5-4, the J gene TRBJ2-2, with 13 bases identical to TRBD2. This CDR3 spans 16 amino acids. J lost 4 bases, V lost 6 bases, and 6 bases had no gene match. Germline CDR1 and CDR2: SGHNT and YYREEE (reference sequence).

In this sample, this clone turned up many times. The chain has TRBV27 and TRBJ1-1; D remains unclear. Trimming pared 6 bases from V and 1 base from J, leaving 18 bases between. The CDR3 has 16 residues. CDR1 is MNHEY, CDR2 SMNVEV, per germline (reference sequence). CDR3: CASSRGRAPANTEAFF. CDR3 sequence (DNA): TGTGCCAGCAGCCGAGGGCGGGCCCCGGCGAACACTGAAGCTTTCTTT.